What follows is one TCR beta chain and its context. Its specific antigen is unknown. Within one base of it there is no much larger clone, and no base qualities were kept. Library method: the immunoSEQ multiplex PCR assay. To provide template for TCR sequencing, every sample had RNA extracted and reverse transcribed into cDNA. SuperScript III was used for first-strand cDNA synthesis, primed with a 2:1 mix of oligo-dT and random hexamers. A synthetic immune receptor repertoire was used to assess amplification bias, and residual bias was removed computationally. The authors' pipeline ran thus. After raw reads were preprocessed to remove errors, the CDR3 was defined following IMGT conventions as running from the conserved cysteine to phenylalanine. Clonality was calculated as 1 minus Shannon entropy normalized by log2 of the number of productive unique TCRs. Whether scalp clones were CD4 or CD8 was inferred by matching scalp TCRbeta sequences against CD4 and CD8 repertoires sorted from blood. TCRdb carries this immuneACCESS record with in-frame sequences only. Its versions omit some clonotypes, under half of them owing to an unresolved V gene in the studies checked, with the rest unexplained. D and trimming were read from the DNA, whereas the V and J calls and clone size are those reported in that table. The sample table holds 100,000 to 130,000 clones, of which roughly 84% were seen once. The ten largest make up around 25% of the sample.

The meaning of the sample's time point label: less than 25 weeks on oral tofacitinib. The treatment or condition label here, explained by the study, means: oral pan-JAK inhibitor, 5-10 mg twice daily. From alopecia areata patients, peripheral blood was collected along with lesional scalp punch biopsies. PBMCs were isolated by density centrifugation and stained for CD3, CD4 and CD8, after which CD4+ and CD8+ T cells were sorted on a FACSAria. Via the germline V gene, CDR1 is MNHEY and CDR2 SVGAGI. Germline trimming: 3 bases from V, 2 bases from J; junction bases outside gene matches: 3. From the cysteine through the phenylalanine, the CDR3 covers 15 amino acids. CDR3 DNA is the only sequence kept; it has 45 bases, read in frame from the first base. The sample belongs to a study of CD8+ T cells in alopecia areata (dated by TCRdb to the late 2010s). Notes on the research overall: The treated patients, all with moderate-to-severe alopecia areata, were enrolled in an open-label pilot trial of oral tofacitinib given at 5 to 10 mg twice daily. Tofacitinib was given for 6 to 18 months, followed by 6 months of follow-up off drug to assess delayed response and recurrence. Disease severity in treated patients was measured with the SALT score, which quantifies the percentage of affected scalp surface area. The study used high-throughput TCRbeta sequencing to examine T cell clonal expansion in alopecia areata, in both the C3H/HeJ mouse model and human patients. Human TCRbeta sequencing covered scalp tissue and sorted CD4+ and CD8+ peripheral blood T cells from patchy and totalis/universalis alopecia areata patients and healthy controls. Tofacitinib-treated patients had biopsies at baseline and at 4 and 24 weeks of treatment, with a later scalp biopsy in several patients. Scalp clonality was compared across normal scalp (n=4), patchy alopecia areata scalp (n=8), and alopecia totalis/universalis scalp (n=8). The RNA source kit depended on sample type: the PAXgene miRNA kit for fixed scalp, the miRNeasy kit for PBMCs, and the RNeasy kit for mouse skin. TCRbeta CDR3 regions were amplified by immunoSEQ multiplex PCR using 35 Vbeta forward and 13 Jbeta reverse primers. Here is what the overall study found, with its caveats: The treated cohort was small, with a single nonresponder, so links between baseline CD8+ expansion and response need larger studies. Shared TCR sequences between patients were less evident than in mice, which may be partly attributable to HLA diversity in the patient population. Higher clonality and more expanded CD8+ clones were observed in lesional scalp than in normal scalp, particularly in alopecia totalis/universalis, a finding suggestive of antigenic drive. Unlike mouse skin, which is dominated by gammadelta T cells, normal human skin has resident alphabeta T cells that are also sequenced, and this complicates analysis of the scalp TCR repertoire. During tofacitinib treatment, many expanded lesional clones stuck around in both scalp and blood, and this persistence may partly explain why relapse happens after treatment is stopped. Tofacitinib significantly decreased scalp clonality and the number of expanded CD8+ clones among the top 100 scalp clones.

The receptor was derived from a human donor with alopecia areata. In this chain, TRBV6-5 is recombined with TRBJ2-5; TRBD1 fits 10 bases in the junction. Specimen: CD8+ T cells sorted from blood, collected at week 24, from a patient treated with tofacitinib. CDR3 reads: CASSYGTGEQETQYF. DNA sequence: TGTGCCAGCAGTTATGGGACAGGGGAACAAGAGACCCAGTACTTC.